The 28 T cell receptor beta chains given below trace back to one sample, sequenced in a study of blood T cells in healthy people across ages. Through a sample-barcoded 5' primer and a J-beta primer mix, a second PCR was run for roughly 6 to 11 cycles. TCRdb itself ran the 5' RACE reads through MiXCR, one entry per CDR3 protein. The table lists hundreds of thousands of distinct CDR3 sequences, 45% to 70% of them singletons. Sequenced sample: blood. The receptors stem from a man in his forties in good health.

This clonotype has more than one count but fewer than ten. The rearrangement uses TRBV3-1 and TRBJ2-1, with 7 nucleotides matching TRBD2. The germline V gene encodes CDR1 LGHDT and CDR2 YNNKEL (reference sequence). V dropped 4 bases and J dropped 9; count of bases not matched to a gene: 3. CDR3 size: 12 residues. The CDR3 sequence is CASSLGRLEQFF. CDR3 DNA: TGTGCCAGCAGCCTCGGGAGGCTTGAGCAGTTCTTC.

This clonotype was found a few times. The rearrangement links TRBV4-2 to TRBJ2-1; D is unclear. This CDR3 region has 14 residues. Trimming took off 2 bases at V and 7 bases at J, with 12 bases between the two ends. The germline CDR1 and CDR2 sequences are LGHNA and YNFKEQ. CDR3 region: CASSQQWEGNEQFF. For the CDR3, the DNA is TGTGCCAGCAGCCAACAATGGGAAGGGAATGAGCAGTTCTTC.

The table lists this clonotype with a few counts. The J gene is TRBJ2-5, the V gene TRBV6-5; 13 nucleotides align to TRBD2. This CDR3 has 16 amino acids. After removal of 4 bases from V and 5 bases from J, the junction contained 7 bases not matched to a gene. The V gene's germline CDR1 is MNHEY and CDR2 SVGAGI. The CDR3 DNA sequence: TGTGCCAGCAGTTTCGGGACTAGCGGGGCTCGGGAGACCCAGTACTTC. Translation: CASSFGTSGARETQYF.

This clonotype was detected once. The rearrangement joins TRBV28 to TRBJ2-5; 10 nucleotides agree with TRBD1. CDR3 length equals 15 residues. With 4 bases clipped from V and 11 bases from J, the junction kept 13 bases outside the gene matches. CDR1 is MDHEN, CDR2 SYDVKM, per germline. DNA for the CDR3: TGTGCCAGCAGTTGGGACAGGGGCGGGCACTTTGAGCAGTACTTC. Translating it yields CASSWDRGGHFEQYF.

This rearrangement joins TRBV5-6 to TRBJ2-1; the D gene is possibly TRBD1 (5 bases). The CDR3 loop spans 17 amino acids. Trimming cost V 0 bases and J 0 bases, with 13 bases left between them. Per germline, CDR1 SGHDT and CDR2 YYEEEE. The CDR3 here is CASSLEGASRSYNEQFF. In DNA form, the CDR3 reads TGTGCCAGCAGCTTGGAAGGGGCGAGTCGCTCCTACAATGAGCAGTTCTTC.

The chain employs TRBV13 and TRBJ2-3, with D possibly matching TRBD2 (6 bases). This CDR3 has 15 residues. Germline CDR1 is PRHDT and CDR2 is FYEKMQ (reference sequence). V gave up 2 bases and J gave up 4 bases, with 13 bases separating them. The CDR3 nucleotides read TGTGCCAGCAGCTTATTCCTCCCGGGGGCAGATACGCAGTATTTT. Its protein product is CASSLFLPGADTQYF. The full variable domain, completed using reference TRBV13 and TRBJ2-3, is AAGVIQSPRHLIKEKRETATLKCYPIPRHDTVYWYQQGPGQDPQFLISFYEKMQSDKGSIPDRFSAQQFSDYHSELNMSSLELGDSALYFCASSLFLPGADTQYFGPGTRLTVL.

The CDR3 sequence: CASSLRQGMFYEQYF. For the CDR3, the DNA is TGTGCCAGCAGCTTAAGACAGGGGATGTTCTACGAGCAGTACTTC. This chain links TRBV7-6 with TRBJ2-5, with 8 bases matching TRBD1. Matching the DNA end better, TRBJ2-7 makes the J call doubtful. Germline V gene lookup returns CDR1 SGHVS and CDR2 FNYEAQ. This CDR3 region has 15 residues.

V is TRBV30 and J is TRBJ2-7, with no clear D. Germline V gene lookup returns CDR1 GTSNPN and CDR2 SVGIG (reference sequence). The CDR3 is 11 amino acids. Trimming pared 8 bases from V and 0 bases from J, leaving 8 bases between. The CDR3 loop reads CAGMGSYEQYF. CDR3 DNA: TGTGCCGGGATGGGCTCCTACGAGCAGTACTTC. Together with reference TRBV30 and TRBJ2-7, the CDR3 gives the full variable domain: SQTIHQWPATLVQPVGSPLSLECTVEGTSNPNLYWYRQAAGRGLQLLFYSVGIGQISSEVPQNLSASRPQDRQFILSSKKLLLSDSGFYLCAGMGSYEQYFGPGTRLTVT.

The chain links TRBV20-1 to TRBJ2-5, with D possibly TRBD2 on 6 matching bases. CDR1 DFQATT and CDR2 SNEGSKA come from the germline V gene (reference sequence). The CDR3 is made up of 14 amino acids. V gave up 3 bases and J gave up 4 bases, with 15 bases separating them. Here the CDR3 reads CSASRGAGLETQYF. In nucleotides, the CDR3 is TGCAGTGCTAGTCGGGGAGCGGGCTTAGAGACCCAGTACTTC.

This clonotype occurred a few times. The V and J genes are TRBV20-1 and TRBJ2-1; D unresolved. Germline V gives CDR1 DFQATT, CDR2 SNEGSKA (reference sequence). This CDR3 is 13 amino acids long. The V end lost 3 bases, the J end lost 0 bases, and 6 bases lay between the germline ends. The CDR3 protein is CSASGNSYNEQFF. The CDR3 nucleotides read TGCAGTGCTAGCGGAAACTCCTACAATGAGCAGTTCTTC.

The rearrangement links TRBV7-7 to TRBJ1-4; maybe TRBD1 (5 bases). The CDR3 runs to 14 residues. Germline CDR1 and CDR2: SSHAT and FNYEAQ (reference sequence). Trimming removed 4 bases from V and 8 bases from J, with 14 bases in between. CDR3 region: CASSSGLRGEKLFF. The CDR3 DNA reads TGTGCCAGCAGCTCGGGACTCCGAGGGGAAAAACTGTTTTTT.

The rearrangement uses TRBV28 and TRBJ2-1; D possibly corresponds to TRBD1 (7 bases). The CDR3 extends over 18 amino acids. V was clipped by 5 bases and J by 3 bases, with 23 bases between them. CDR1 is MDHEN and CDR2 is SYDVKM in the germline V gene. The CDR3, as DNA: TGTGCCAGCAGTCGGTACGGGAGTCAGGGGGTTTTCTACAATGAGCAGTTCTTC. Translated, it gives CASSRYGSQGVFYNEQFF.

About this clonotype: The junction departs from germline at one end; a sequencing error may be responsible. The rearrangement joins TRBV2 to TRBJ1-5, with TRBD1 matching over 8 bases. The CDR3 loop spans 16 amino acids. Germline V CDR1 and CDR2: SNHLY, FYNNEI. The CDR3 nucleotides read TGTACCAGCAGTGTTAGGACAGGGTTGGGAAATCAGCCCCAGCATTTT. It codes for CTSSVRTGLGNQPQHF.

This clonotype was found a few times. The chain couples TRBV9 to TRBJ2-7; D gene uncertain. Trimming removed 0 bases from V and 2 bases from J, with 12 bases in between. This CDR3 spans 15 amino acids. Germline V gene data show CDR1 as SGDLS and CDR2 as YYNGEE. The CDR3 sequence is CASSVVTSPTYEQYF. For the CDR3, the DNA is TGTGCCAGCAGCGTAGTGACATCTCCGACCTACGAGCAGTACTTC.

The CDR3 DNA follows: TGTGCCAGCAGCTCGCCTGCCAGCGGGAGATGGGAGACCCAGTACTTC. It encodes CASSSPASGRWETQYF. This rearrangement joins TRBV27 to TRBJ2-5; 8 bases line up with TRBD2. The V and J ends lost 6 bases and 5 bases, in that order; junction bases with no gene match: 14. Germline values: CDR1 MNHEY, CDR2 SMNVEV (reference sequence). The length of the CDR3 is 16 residues.

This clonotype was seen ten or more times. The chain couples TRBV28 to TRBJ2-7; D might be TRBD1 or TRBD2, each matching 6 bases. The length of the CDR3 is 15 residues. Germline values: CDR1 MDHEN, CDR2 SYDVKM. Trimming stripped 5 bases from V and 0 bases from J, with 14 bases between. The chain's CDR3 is CASSLRGGNSYEQYF. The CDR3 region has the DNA TGTGCCAGCAGTCTCCGAGGGGGGAACTCCTACGAGCAGTACTTC.

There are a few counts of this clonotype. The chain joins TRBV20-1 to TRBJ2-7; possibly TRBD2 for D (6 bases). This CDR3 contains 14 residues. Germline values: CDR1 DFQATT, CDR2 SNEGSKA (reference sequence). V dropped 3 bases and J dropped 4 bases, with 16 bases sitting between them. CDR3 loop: CSASISGWAYEQYF. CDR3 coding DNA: TGCAGTGCTAGTATAAGCGGGTGGGCTTACGAGCAGTACTTC.

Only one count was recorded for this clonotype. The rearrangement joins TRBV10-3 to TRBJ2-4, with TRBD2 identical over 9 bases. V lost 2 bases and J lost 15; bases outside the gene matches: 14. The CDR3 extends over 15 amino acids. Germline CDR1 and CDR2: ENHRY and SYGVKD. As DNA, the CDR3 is TGTGCCATCAGTGAGCTTGAGCGGGAGGTAAAGCGTCGGTACTTC. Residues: CAISELEREVKRRYF.

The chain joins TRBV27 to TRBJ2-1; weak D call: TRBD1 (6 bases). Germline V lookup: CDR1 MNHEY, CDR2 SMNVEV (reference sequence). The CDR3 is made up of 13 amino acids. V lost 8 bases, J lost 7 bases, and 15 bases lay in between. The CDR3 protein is CASRQGCVNEQFF. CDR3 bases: TGTGCCAGCCGGCAGGGGTGTGTGAATGAGCAGTTCTTC.

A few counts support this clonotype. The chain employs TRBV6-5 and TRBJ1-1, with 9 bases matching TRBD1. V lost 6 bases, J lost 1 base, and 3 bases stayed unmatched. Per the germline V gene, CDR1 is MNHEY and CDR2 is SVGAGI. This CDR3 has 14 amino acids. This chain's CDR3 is CASRGTGTNTEAFF. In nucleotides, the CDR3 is TGTGCCAGCAGGGGGACAGGGACGAACACTGAAGCTTTCTTT.

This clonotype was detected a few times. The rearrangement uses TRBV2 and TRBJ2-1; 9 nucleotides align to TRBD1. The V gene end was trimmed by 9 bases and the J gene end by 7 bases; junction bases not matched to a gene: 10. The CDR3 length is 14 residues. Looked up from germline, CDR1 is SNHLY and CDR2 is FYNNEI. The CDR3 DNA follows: TGTGCCAGTTTTGGACAGGGGATTTGGAATGAGCAGTTCTTC. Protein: CASFGQGIWNEQFF.

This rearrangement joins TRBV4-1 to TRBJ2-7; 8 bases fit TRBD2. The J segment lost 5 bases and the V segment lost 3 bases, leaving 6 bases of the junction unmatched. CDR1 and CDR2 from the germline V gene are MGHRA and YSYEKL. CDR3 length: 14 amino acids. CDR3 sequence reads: CASSQLLAVDEQYF. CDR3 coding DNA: TGCGCCAGCAGCCAGTTACTAGCGGTGGACGAGCAGTACTTC.

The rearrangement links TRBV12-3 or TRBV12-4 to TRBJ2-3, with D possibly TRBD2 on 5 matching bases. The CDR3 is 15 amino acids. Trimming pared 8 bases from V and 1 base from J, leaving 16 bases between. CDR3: CASAINAGGTDTQYF. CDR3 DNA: TGTGCCAGCGCCATAAATGCGGGCGGCACAGATACGCAGTATTTT.

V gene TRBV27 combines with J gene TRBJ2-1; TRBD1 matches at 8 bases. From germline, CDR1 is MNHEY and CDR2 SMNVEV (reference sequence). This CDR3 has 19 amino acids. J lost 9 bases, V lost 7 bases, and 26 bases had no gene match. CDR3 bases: TGTGCCAGCAACCTAGACAGGGGTGTTCGGCGGGTAGGTTTGCCTGAGCAGTTCTTC. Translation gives CASNLDRGVRRVGLPEQFF.

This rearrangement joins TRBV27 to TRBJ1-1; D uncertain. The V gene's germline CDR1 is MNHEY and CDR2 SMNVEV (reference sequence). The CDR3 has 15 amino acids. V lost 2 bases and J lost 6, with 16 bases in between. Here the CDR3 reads CASSLSSGYRAEAFF. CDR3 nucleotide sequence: TGTGCCAGCAGTTTAAGCTCGGGGTATCGGGCTGAAGCTTTCTTT.

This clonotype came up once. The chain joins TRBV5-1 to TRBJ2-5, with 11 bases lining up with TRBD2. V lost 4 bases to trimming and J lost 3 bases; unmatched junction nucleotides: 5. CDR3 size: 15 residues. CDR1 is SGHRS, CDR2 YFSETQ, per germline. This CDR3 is CASSPMGLAEETQYF. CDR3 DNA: TGCGCCAGCAGCCCCATGGGACTAGCGGAAGAGACCCAGTACTTC.

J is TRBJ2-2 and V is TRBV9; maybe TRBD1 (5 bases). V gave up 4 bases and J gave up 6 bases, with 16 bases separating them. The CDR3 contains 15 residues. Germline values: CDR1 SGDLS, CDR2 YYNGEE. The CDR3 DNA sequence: TGTGCCAGCAGCCTAGATGACAGACGATCCGGGGAGCTGTTTTTT. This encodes CASSLDDRRSGELFF.

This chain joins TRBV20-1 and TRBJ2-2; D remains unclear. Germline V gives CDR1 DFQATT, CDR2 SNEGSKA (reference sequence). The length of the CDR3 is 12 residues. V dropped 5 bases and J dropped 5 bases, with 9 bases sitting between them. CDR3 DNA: TGCAGTGCTCGTGGTAATACCGGGGAGCTGTTTTTT. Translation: CSARGNTGELFF.